The subject of this entry is one T cell receptor beta chain. As yet, its antigen is unknown. The sample comes from a study of CD8+ T cells in alopecia areata. Study results and caveats: Possibly as an HLA-related effect, TCR sharing across patients appeared less clear than in mice. Clonality exceeded that of normal scalp in lesional scalp, most notably in alopecia totalis/universalis.

Extracted RNA was reverse transcribed, and the resulting cDNA served as sequencing template. Sequencing used immunoSEQ multiplex PCR; TCRdb keeps in-frame clones, though not all of them. The sample contains roughly 180,000 clones, around 63% of which appear only once. The V end was cut by 5 bases, the J end by 0 bases, with 8 bases between. Germline CDR1 SQVTM, CDR2 ANQGSEA. The CDR3 extends over 13 amino acids. The sequencing here drew on CD4+ T cells sorted from blood, taken at week 0. The chain uses TRBV29-1 and TRBJ1-3; D not certain. The source is a human donor with alopecia areata. DNA for the CDR3: TGCAGCGTTTCTGGCGTCTCTGGAAACACCATATATTTT. This encodes CSVSGVSGNTIYF.